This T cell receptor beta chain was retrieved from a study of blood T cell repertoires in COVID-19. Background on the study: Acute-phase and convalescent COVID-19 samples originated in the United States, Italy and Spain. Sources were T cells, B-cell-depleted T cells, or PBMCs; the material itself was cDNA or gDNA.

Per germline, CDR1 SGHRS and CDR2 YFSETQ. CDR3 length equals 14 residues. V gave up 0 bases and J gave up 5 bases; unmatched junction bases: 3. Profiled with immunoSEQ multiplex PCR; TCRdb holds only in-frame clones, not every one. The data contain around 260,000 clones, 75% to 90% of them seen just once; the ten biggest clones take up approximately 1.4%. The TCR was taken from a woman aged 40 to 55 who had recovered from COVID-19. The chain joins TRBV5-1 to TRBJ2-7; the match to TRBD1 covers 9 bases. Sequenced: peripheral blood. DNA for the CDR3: TGCGCCAGCAGCTTGGTACAGGGGGCTAACGAGCAGTACTTC. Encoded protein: CASSLVQGANEQYF.